This T cell receptor beta chain was profiled in a study of T cells in localized non-small cell lung cancer. Overall study results and limits: Density of T cells in blood, when higher, went with longer overall survival. Heterogeneity within the tumor remains possible, as just one region underwent sequencing. A median of about 52 clones ranked among the top 100 in tumor appeared in adjacent lung. Uninvolved adjacent lung showed peak T cell clonality, exceeding tumor.

J was trimmed by 5 bases and V by 3 bases; bases with no gene match: 9. Per germline, CDR1 LGHNA and CDR2 YSLEER. The CDR3 sequence is 16 residues long. A remark on this clone: Its antigen is unknown. Additional DNA sequences in this sample encode the identical CDR3.

Produced via immunoSEQ multiplex PCR; TCRdb's table is partial and in-frame only. The sample holds tens of thousands of clones, approximately 87% seen once. This receptor was identified in a woman aged 40-70 years with stage I lung adenocarcinoma. The genes are TRBV4-3 and TRBJ1-2, with 10 nucleotides matching TRBD1. The starting material was peripheral blood, obtained before any cancer treatment. For the CDR3, the DNA is TGCGCCAGCAGCCAGGCGGATGACAGGGGGCCATATGGCTACACCTTC. The encoded protein is CASSQADDRGPYGYTF.